These 30 T cell receptor beta chains came from one sample sequenced in a study of prognosis after radiotherapy for stage I lung cancer. TCR beta CDR3 amplification from genomic DNA was performed by two-round multiplex PCR. With primers specific to each TRBV and TRBJ gene, the first-round PCR was performed. One entry per CDR3 protein, called by TCRdb with MiXCR from the multiplex PCR reads. The table lists tens of thousands of distinct CDR3 sequences, 35% to 50% of them singletons, with roughly 35% in the top ten. The sample in question was PBMCs, obtained before or after stereotactic body radiation therapy (not recorded which). The source of these receptors is a donor aged 50 or older with non-small cell lung cancer.

The gene calls are TRBV6-5 and TRBJ2-7; D might be TRBD2 (5 bases). V was clipped by 2 bases and J by 7 bases, with 12 bases between them. The CDR3 loop spans 13 amino acids. The V gene's germline CDR1 is MNHEY and CDR2 SVGAGI. The CDR3 protein is CASSYPSGCEQYF. In DNA form, the CDR3 reads TGTGCCAGCAGTTACCCCTCGGGGTGTGAGCAGTACTTC.

This clonotype is categorized as medium-sized. The chain uses TRBV27 and TRBJ1-2; no clear D. V shed 4 bases and J shed 2 bases, with 14 bases lying between them. This CDR3 comprises 15 residues. Germline V lookup: CDR1 MNHEY, CDR2 SMNVEV (reference sequence). CDR3 amino acids: CASSSQAAPNYGYTF. The CDR3 bases are TGTGCCAGCAGTTCGCAGGCCGCCCCAAACTATGGCTACACCTTC.

V usage is TRBV11-2 and J usage is TRBJ2-7, with 7 positions matching TRBD1. The CDR3 is made up of 18 amino acids. J was trimmed by 4 bases and V by 5 bases; bases with no gene match: 20. CDR1 SGHAT and CDR2 FQNNGV come from the germline V gene. CDR3 region: CASSHSVGTVKKAYEQYF. CDR3 sequence (DNA): TGTGCCAGCAGCCACAGCGTCGGGACAGTTAAAAAGGCATACGAGCAGTACTTC.

To note about this clonotype: This likely reflects a read error, since a far larger clone is one base away. V usage is TRBV6-1 and J usage is TRBJ2-5; D gene unclear. This CDR3 has 12 amino acids. The germline CDR1 and CDR2 sequences are MNHNS and SASEGT. The V end was cut by 9 bases, the J end by 3 bases, with 11 bases between. CDR3 sequence: CARRPTEETQYF. In DNA, the CDR3 is TGTGCCAGAAGACCGACGGAAGAGACCCAGTACTTC.

The rearrangement links TRBV5-1 to TRBJ2-1; 10 bases map to TRBD2. The CDR3 has 16 residues. Germline V gives CDR1 SGHRS, CDR2 YFSETQ. The ends lost 5 bases at V and 0 bases at J; junction bases unmatched: 5. This CDR3 is CASSPASGSSYNEQFF. DNA for the CDR3: TGCGCCAGCAGTCCCGCTAGCGGGAGCTCCTACAATGAGCAGTTCTTC.

Turning to this clonotype: A read error is possible here, since a much larger clone lies one base away. This sequence joins TRBV6-9 and TRBJ2-5; possibly TRBD1 for D (5 bases). V was clipped by 3 bases and J by 1 base, with 9 bases between them. CDR3 length: 14 residues. Germline CDR1 reads MNHGY; CDR2 reads SVAAGI. CDR3 in DNA: TGTGCCAGCAGTTACTGTGGGGCCCAAGAGACCCAGTACTTC. Translation: CASSYCGAQETQYF.

This clonotype appeared many times. The chain's CDR3 is CASSISRTNTGELFF. In DNA, the CDR3 is TGTGCCAGTAGTATCAGCAGGACAAACACCGGGGAGCTGTTTTTT. The chain carries TRBV19 and TRBJ2-2; perhaps TRBD1 as D (5 bases). Germline loops: CDR1 LNHDA, CDR2 SQIVND (reference sequence). Trimming pared 3 bases from V and 2 bases from J, leaving 10 bases between. This CDR3 is 15 amino acids long.

V gene TRBV19 combines with J gene TRBJ2-7; D is perhaps TRBD1 (5 bases). Germline loops: CDR1 LNHDA, CDR2 SQIVND (reference sequence). V dropped 3 bases and J dropped 0 bases, with 15 bases sitting between them. The CDR3 consists of 16 residues. CDR3 amino acids: CASSISFRTNSYEQYF. The CDR3 DNA reads TGTGCCAGTAGTATTTCCTTTCGGACAAACTCCTACGAGCAGTACTTC.

Concerning this clonotype: A far larger clone is a single base away, which makes a read error likely. J is TRBJ2-7 and V is TRBV6-5; the D gene is possibly TRBD1 (6 bases). Germline values: CDR1 MNHEY, CDR2 SVGAGI. V gave up 7 bases and J gave up 4 bases, with 17 bases separating them. The CDR3 is 14 residues long. CDR3 DNA: TGTGCCAGCACCCGGGACATGCTTTCGTACGAGCAGTACTTC. As protein: CASTRDMLSYEQYF.

This clonotype was found many times. It may be a read error: a sequence one base away is much more abundant. This chain joins TRBV6-5 and TRBJ2-6; D is undetermined. Per germline, CDR1 MNHEY and CDR2 SVGAGI. This CDR3 spans 15 amino acids. Written as DNA, the CDR3 is TGTGCCAACAGTTATGGGATCGCTGGGGCCAACGTCCTGACTTTC. Amino acid sequence: CANSYGIAGANVLTF.

Remarks on this clonotype: This may stem from a read error, because a much larger clone lies one nucleotide away. This chain links TRBV6-2 or TRBV6-3 with TRBJ2-2; TRBD1 might be the D (6 bases). Germline V gene data show CDR1 as MNHEY and CDR2 as SVGEGT. The CDR3 is made up of 13 amino acids. The CDR3 DNA sequence: TGTGCCGGCAGTTACAGGGACACCGGGGAGCTGTTTTTT. It translates to CAGSYRDTGELFF.

On this clonotype itself: One base away lies a much larger clone, so this may be a sequencing read error. The V call is TRBV6-2 or TRBV6-3, the J call TRBJ2-7; D remains unclear. CDR1 is MNHEY and CDR2 is SVGEGT in the germline V gene. V shed 2 bases and J shed 7 bases, with 15 bases lying between them. The CDR3 is made up of 14 amino acids. DNA for the CDR3: TGTGCCAGCAGTTACACTTCGACGTTGGGTGAGCAGTACTTC. As protein: CASSYTSTLGEQYF.

This clonotype has ten or more counts. The CDR3, as DNA: TGTGCCAGCAGCCGTACTTTCGACAGGGCCTACGAGCAGTACTTC. It yields the protein CASSRTFDRAYEQYF. The V gene is TRBV7-6, the J gene TRBJ2-7; TRBD1 matches 7 bases. Germline lookup yields CDR1 SGHVS and CDR2 FNYEAQ. V trimming: 5 bases; J trimming: 2 bases; junction bases outside the gene matches: 9. This CDR3 region has 15 residues.

This clonotype has ten or more counts. This chain uses TRBV19 with TRBJ1-1, with D maybe TRBD1 (5 bases). The germline V gene has CDR1 LNHDA and CDR2 SQIVND (reference sequence). Trimming pared 6 bases from V and 7 bases from J, leaving 12 bases between. The CDR3 covers 12 residues. The CDR3 DNA is TGTGCCAGTAGGAGACAGCCCCTTGAAGCTTTCTTT. Its translation: CASRRQPLEAFF.

This clonotype was seen many times. J is TRBJ2-2 and V is TRBV19; D is possibly TRBD2 (5 bases). The CDR3 contains 12 residues. Trimming took off 7 bases at V and 6 bases at J, with 9 bases between the two ends. The germline CDR1 and CDR2 sequences are LNHDA and SQIVND (reference sequence). The CDR3 reads CASTGGAGELFF. CDR3 DNA sequence: TGTGCCAGTACCGGAGGCGCCGGGGAGCTGTTTTTT.

This clonotype was seen repeatedly, ten times or more. V and J are TRBV15 and TRBJ2-5; 8 bases line up with TRBD1. Germline CDR1 is LNHNV and CDR2 is YYDKDF (reference sequence). The J segment lost 3 bases and the V segment lost 4 bases, leaving 7 bases of the junction unmatched. This CDR3 comprises 15 residues. CDR3 loop: CATSTPGGAEETQYF. The CDR3 DNA reads TGTGCCACCAGCACTCCAGGGGGCGCGGAAGAGACCCAGTACTTC.

This clonotype appeared many times. The chain has TRBV20-1 and TRBJ1-1; unclear D gene. The CDR3 runs to 12 residues. CDR1 is DFQATT and CDR2 is SNEGSKA in the germline V gene (reference sequence). Trimming pared 4 bases from V and 5 bases from J, leaving 11 bases between. CDR3 sequence (DNA): TGCAGTGCTAATCCTCAAAGGACTGAAGCTTTCTTT. It is translated as CSANPQRTEAFF.

This clonotype was observed at least ten times. V usage is TRBV6-1 and J usage is TRBJ2-7; 7 nucleotides match TRBD1. Germline CDR1 and CDR2: MNHNS and SASEGT. The CDR3 contains 15 residues. V was clipped by 6 bases and J by 9 bases; unmatched bases: 17. The CDR3 coding sequence is TGTGCCAGCAGGGCCAAATTGACAGGGTATGGACGGCAGTACTTC. This gives the protein CASRAKLTGYGRQYF.

This clonotype was counted once. Written as DNA, the CDR3 is TGCAGTGCTAGAGTAGGGACCAATGAGCAGTTCTTC. It encodes CSARVGTNEQFF. The rearrangement links TRBV20-1 to TRBJ2-1; possibly TRBD1 or TRBD2 for D (5 bases each). This CDR3 spans 12 amino acids. Trimming shortened V by 1 base and J by 6 bases, and 7 bases separated the two germline ends. Germline CDR1 DFQATT, CDR2 SNEGSKA (reference sequence).

The V gene is TRBV6-2 or TRBV6-3, the J gene TRBJ1-5, with D unresolved. Germline CDR1 is MNHEY and CDR2 is SVGEGT. The CDR3 is made up of 17 amino acids. V dropped 5 bases and J dropped 3 bases, with 20 bases sitting between them. CDR3 protein: CASSEAKATSNNQPQHF. Here the CDR3 DNA reads TGTGCCAGCAGTGAAGCAAAGGCGACAAGCAACAATCAGCCCCAGCATTTT.

In this sample, this clonotype turned up many times. This CDR3 reads CASSESTGAANTGELFF. The CDR3 nucleotides read TGCGCCAGCAGTGAGTCCACTGGGGCTGCGAACACCGGGGAGCTGTTTTTT. V is TRBV10-2 and J is TRBJ2-2; tentative D call: TRBD1 (5 bases). Germline CDR1 WSHSY, CDR2 SAAADI. V was clipped by 0 bases and J by 0 bases, with 11 bases between them. The CDR3 spans 17 residues.

The chain carries TRBV28 and TRBJ1-6, with TRBD1 as a possible D gene (6 bases). The germline CDR1 and CDR2 sequences are MDHEN and SYDVKM. This CDR3 has 16 amino acids. With 4 bases removed from V and 5 bases from J, the gap between germline ends came to 15 bases. CDR3 DNA: TGTGCCAGCAGTTCGTCGGAACAGGGTGATAATTCACCCCTCCACTTT. Amino acid sequence: CASSSSEQGDNSPLHF. The full variable domain, completed using reference TRBV28 and TRBJ1-6, is DVKVTQSSRYLVKRTGEKVFLECVQDMDHENMFWYRQDPGLGLRLIYFSYDVKMKEKGDIPEGYSVSREKKERFSLILESASTNQTSMYLCASSSSEQGDNSPLHFGNGTRLTVT.

This clonotype was observed many times. The chain carries TRBV19 and TRBJ1-2; D is uncertain. The ends were cut back, 3 bases at V and 4 bases at J, with 15 bases in the middle. Per germline, CDR1 LNHDA and CDR2 SQIVND (reference sequence). The CDR3 length is 15 residues. Here the CDR3 reads CASSMSTVNTYGYTF. The CDR3 DNA reads as TGTGCCAGTAGTATGTCTACAGTAAATACCTATGGCTACACCTTC.

Worth noting for this clonotype: This probably arose from a read error, given a far larger clone one base away. The CDR3 coding sequence is TGTGCCAGCAGTTTTAGTCCAGCGGGAGGGCCGAGCAATGAGCAGTTCTTC. Its protein is CASSFSPAGGPSNEQFF. The genes are TRBV6-4 and TRBJ2-1, with TRBD2 matching over 10 bases. The J segment lost 6 bases and the V segment lost 5 bases, leaving 13 bases of the junction unmatched. CDR1 MRHNA and CDR2 SNTAGT come from the germline V gene. The CDR3 covers 17 residues.

This clonotype was seen a single time. A much larger clone sits a single nucleotide away, making a read error possible. The chain employs TRBV29-1 and TRBJ1-2, with D maybe TRBD1 (6 bases). V lost 5 bases and J lost 10, with 14 bases in between. Germline CDR1 is SQVTM and CDR2 is ANQGSEA. The CDR3 consists of 11 residues. The CDR3 region is CSVMGAEVYTF. The CDR3 DNA is TGCAGCGTTATGGGGGCCGAAGTCTACACCTTC. The complete variable domain, with remaining parts taken from reference TRBV29-1 and TRBJ1-2, reads SAVISQKPSRDICQRGTSLTIQCQVDSQVTMMFWYRQQPGQSLTLIATANQGSEATYESGFVIDKFPISRPNLTFSTLTVSNMSPEDSSIYLCSVMGAEVYTFGSGTRLTVV.

Concerning this clonotype: The junction and the germline gene differ at one end; a read error may be behind it. J is TRBJ2-1 and V is TRBV10-3; 7 bases match TRBD2. The CDR3 runs to 14 residues. The germline V gene encodes CDR1 ENHRY and CDR2 SYGVKD. The CDR3 DNA sequence: TGTGCAATCAGTGGGGCGGGGGTTGGGGATGAGCAGTTCTTC. As protein: CAISGAGVGDEQFF.

This clonotype was counted ten times or more. The V call is TRBV5-1, the J call TRBJ1-6, with a possible D match to TRBD1 (6 bases). The V gene lost 6 bases and the J gene lost 5 bases, with 15 bases spanning the gap. Germline lookup yields CDR1 SGHRS and CDR2 YFSETQ. This CDR3 spans 15 amino acids. The CDR3 DNA reads TGCGCCAGCACCCTGGACAGTCCGAATAATTCACCCCTCCACTTT. Translated, it gives CASTLDSPNNSPLHF.

This clonotype was recorded many times. The chain couples TRBV12-3 or TRBV12-4 to TRBJ2-1; tentative D call: TRBD2 (6 bases). This CDR3 region has 13 residues. Trimming took off 3 bases at V and 10 bases at J, with 13 bases between the two ends. The CDR3 region has the DNA TGTGCCAGCAGTTTTTTGGAGGGAGTAGAGCAGTTCTTC. It translates to CASSFLEGVEQFF.

This clonotype showed up just once. The J gene is TRBJ2-3, the V gene TRBV20-1; perhaps TRBD2 as D (5 bases). Looked up from germline, CDR1 is DFQATT and CDR2 is SNEGSKA (reference sequence). V was trimmed by 0 bases and J by 0 bases, leaving 7 bases between them. The CDR3 is 14 residues long. In nucleotides, the CDR3 is TGCAGTGCTAGAGACGGCGGGAGCACAGATACGCAGTATTTT. Encoded protein: CSARDGGSTDTQYF.

The chain couples TRBV28 to TRBJ1-2; the D is unclear. Trimming removed 5 bases from V and 2 bases from J, with 9 bases in between. The CDR3 covers 13 residues. The germline V gene has CDR1 MDHEN and CDR2 SYDVKM. The CDR3 sequence is CASSLLQNYGYTF. CDR3 DNA sequence: TGTGCCAGCAGTCTACTGCAGAACTATGGCTACACCTTC.